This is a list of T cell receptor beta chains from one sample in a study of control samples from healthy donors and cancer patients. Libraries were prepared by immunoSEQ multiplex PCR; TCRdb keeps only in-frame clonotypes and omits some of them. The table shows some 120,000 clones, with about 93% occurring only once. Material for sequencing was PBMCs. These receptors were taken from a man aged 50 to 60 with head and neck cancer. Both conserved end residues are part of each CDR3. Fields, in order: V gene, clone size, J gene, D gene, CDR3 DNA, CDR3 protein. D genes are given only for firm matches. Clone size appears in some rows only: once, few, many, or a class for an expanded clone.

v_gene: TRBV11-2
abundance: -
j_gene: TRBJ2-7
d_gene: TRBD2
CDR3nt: TGTGCCAGCAACCAGAAGCGGGGGGGCCACGAGCAGTACTTC
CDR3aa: CASNQKRGGHEQYF

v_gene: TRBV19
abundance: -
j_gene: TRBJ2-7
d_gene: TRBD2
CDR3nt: TGTGCCAGTAGCCAACTAGCGGGGGGGACCTACGAGCAGTACTTC
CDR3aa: CASSQLAGGTYEQYF

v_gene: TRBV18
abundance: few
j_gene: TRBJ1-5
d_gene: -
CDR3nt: TGTGCCAGCTCTCCGATCGGGGTCTATAGCAATCAGCCCCAGCATTTT
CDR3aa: CASSPIGVYSNQPQHF

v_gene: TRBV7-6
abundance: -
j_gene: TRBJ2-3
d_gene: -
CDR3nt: TGTGCCAGCAGCCCATCCAACCGGGACGCTAAAGATACGCAGTATTTT
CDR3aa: CASSPSNRDAKDTQYF

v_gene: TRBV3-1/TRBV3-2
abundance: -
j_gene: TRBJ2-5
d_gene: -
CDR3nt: TGTGCCAGCAGCCAGCAGGCAGAGACCCAGTACTTC
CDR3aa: CASSQQAETQYF

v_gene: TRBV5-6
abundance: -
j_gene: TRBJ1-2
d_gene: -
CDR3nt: TGTGCCAGCAGCTTCGGAACCTATGGCTACACCTTC
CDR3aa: CASSFGTYGYTF

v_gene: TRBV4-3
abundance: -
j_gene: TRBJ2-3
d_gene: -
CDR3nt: TGCGCCAGCAGCCAAGCCCGCGCGGTGGGTCGAGATACGCAGTATTTT
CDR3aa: CASSQARAVGRDTQYF

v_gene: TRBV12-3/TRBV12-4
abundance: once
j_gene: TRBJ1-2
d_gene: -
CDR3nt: TGTGCCAGCACTATGAGGGGTAACTATGGCTACACCTTC
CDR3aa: CASTMRGNYGYTF

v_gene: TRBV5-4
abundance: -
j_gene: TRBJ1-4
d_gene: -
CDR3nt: TGTGCCAGCAGCCGGGACCGACGGGAAAAACTGTTTTTT
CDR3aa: CASSRDRREKLFF

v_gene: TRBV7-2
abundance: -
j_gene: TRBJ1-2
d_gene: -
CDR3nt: TGTGCCAGCAGCCTCCAGGCCAAGGGTGGCTACACCTTC
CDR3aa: CASSLQAKGGYTF

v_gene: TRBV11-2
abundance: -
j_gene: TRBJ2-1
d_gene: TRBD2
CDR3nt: TGTGCCAGCAGCCACGCGGGGGACTCCTACAATGAGCAGTTCTTC
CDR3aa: CASSHAGDSYNEQFF

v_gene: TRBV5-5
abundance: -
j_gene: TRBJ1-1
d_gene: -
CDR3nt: TGTGCCAGCAGCTTGGTATTGGCAAGGAACACTGAAGCTTTCTTT
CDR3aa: CASSLVLARNTEAFF

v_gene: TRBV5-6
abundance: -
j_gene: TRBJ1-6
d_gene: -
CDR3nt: TGTGCCAGCAGCTTCTCCTCCGCGGCAGAGAGCTCCTATAATTCACCCCTCCACTTT
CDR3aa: CASSFSSAAESSYNSPLHF

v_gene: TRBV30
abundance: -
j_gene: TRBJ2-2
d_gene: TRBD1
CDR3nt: TGTGCCTGCGGGACAGGTCGGTCCGGGGAGCTGTTTTTT
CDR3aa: CACGTGRSGELFF